The 5 T cell receptor beta chains presented below share a single source sample, sequenced in a study of beta chain features in type 1 diabetes. Sequenced material consisted of expressed TCRB transcripts (all of the isolated RNA was reverse transcribed). Generated by immunoSEQ multiplex PCR, the TCRdb table keeps only in-frame clones and is missing some. In the table there are approximately 250,000 clones, 16% of which are singletons. Study-level results: Shorter TCRB CDR3s, moderately but significantly so, were found in Type 1 diabetes patients in all four CD4+ subsets.

These TCRs are of unknown antigen specificity. Sequencing was carried out using naive CD4+ T cells from blood. The receptor source for this set is a man aged 25 to 40 with type 1 diabetes.

This clone was counted between two and nine times. The chain combines TRBV5-6 with TRBJ1-1; the D gene is possibly TRBD1 (6 bases). The CDR3 contains 13 residues. V gave up 4 bases and J gave up 5 bases, with 12 bases separating them. The germline CDR1 and CDR2 sequences are SGHDT and YYEEEE. The CDR3 here is CASSPQGRTEAFF. Written as DNA, the CDR3 is TGTGCCAGCAGCCCACAGGGAAGGACTGAAGCTTTCTTT.

This clone was seen only a few times. The chain employs TRBV19 and TRBJ2-5; D call uncertain. Looked up from germline, CDR1 is LNHDA and CDR2 is SQIVND (reference sequence). The CDR3 has 13 residues. V was shortened by 5 bases and J by 5 bases, with 12 bases between the two germline ends. As DNA, the CDR3 is TGTGCCAGTAGTGAATCCTCCGCCGAGACCCAGTACTTC. It codes for CASSESSAETQYF. Filled out from reference TRBV19 and TRBJ2-5, the complete variable domain reads DGGITQSPKYLFRKEGQNVTLSCEQNLNHDAMYWYRQDPGQGLRLIYYSQIVNDFQKGDIAEGYSVSREKKESFPLTVTSAQKNPTAFYLCASSESSAETQYFGPGTRLLVL.

This chain joins TRBV29-1 and TRBJ2-1; D unresolved. The CDR3 is 12 residues long. The V end was cut by 4 bases, the J end by 4 bases, with 8 bases between. Germline CDR1 and CDR2: SQVTM and ANQGSEA. The CDR3: CSVVELYNEQFF. DNA for the CDR3: TGCAGCGTTGTTGAACTTTACAATGAGCAGTTCTTC.

In its sample, this clone was seen a few times. J is TRBJ2-7 and V is TRBV7-2; D is uncertain. Germline V gives CDR1 SGHTA, CDR2 FQGNSA. Deletions cut 5 bases from V and 6 bases from J, with 17 bases between. CDR3 length: 14 amino acids. The CDR3: CASSGTTLLGEQYF. In DNA form, the CDR3 reads TGTGCCAGCAGCGGAACAACGCTGTTAGGCGAGCAGTACTTC.

The chain joins TRBV9 to TRBJ2-1; a weak D match, TRBD2 (6 bases). The CDR3 runs 17 residues. Trimming took 0 bases from V and 3 from J, leaving 16 bases between them. The germline gives CDR1 SGDLS, CDR2 YYNGEE. In DNA, the CDR3 is TGTGCCAGCAGCGTAGCTATGCGGGATACGTACTACAATGAGCAGTTCTTC. Translating gives CASSVAMRDTYYNEQFF.